This T cell receptor (beta chain) is from a study of blood T cell repertoires in COVID-19. In the study overall: Collection of acute and convalescent COVID-19 samples took place in the United States, Italy and Spain.

Measured with immunoSEQ multiplex PCR; TCRdb has only the in-frame clones, and not every one. The top ten clones hold around 0.86% of a sample with approximately 250,000 clones, about 93% of them seen once. Per germline, CDR1 SGHRS and CDR2 YFSETQ. The CDR3 covers 13 residues. Trimming removed 3 bases from V and 5 bases from J, with 11 bases in between. One Seattle source followed patients from active infection through their disease course. The sample taken for sequencing was peripheral blood. The sequence derives from a man aged 25 to 40 with COVID-19, enrolled during active disease. This sequence joins TRBV5-1 and TRBJ1-2, with D possibly being TRBD1 (6 bases). This CDR3 is CASSSGVGYGYTF. In DNA form, the CDR3 reads TGCGCCAGCAGCTCAGGGGTAGGGTATGGCTACACCTTC.